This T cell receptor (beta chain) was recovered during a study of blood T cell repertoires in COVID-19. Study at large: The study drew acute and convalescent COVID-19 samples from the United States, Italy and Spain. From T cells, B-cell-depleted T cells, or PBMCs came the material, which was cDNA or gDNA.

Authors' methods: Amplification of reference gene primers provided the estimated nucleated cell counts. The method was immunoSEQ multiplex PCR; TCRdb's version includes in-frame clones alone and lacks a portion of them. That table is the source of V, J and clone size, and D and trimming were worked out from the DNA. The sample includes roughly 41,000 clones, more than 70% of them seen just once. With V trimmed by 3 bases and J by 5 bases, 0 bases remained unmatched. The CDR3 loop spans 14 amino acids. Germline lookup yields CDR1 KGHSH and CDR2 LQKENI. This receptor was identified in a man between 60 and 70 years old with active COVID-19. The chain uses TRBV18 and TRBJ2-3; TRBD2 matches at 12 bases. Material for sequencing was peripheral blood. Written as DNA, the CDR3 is TGTGCCAGCTCACCGGGACTAGCGGGAGATACGCAGTATTTT. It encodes CASSPGLAGDTQYF. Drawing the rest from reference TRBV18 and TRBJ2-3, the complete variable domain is NAGVMQNPRHLVRRRGQEARLRCSPMKGHSHVYWYRQLPEEGLKFMVYLQKENIIDESGMPKERFSAEFPKEGPSILRIQQVVRGDSAAYFCASSPGLAGDTQYFGPGTRLTVL.